Below, 9 T cell receptor beta chains from the same sample are listed, as sequenced in a study of T cells in Graves' hyperthyroidism and ophthalmopathy. RNA transcripts yielded amplified TCR beta CDR3 regions. The HTBI primer set served for first-round RT-PCR of the TCR CDR3. TCRdb ran MiXCR on the multiplex PCR reads and lists one entry per CDR3 protein. Among over 400,000 distinct CDR3 sequences listed, roughly 14% were seen once. Sequencing input: blood. The receptors were gathered from a man aged 18 to 29 with Graves' ophthalmopathy.

This clonotype was recorded at least ten times. The rearrangement joins TRBV6-2 or TRBV6-3 to TRBJ1-1; D is possibly TRBD1 (6 bases). Trimming left V 7 bases short and J 7 bases short, with 16 bases between. The CDR3 consists of 13 residues. Germline lookup yields CDR1 MNHEY and CDR2 SVGEGT. The CDR3 region has the DNA TGTGCCAGCACCACCCTCGGGGGGCTTGAAGCTTTCTTT. It specifies CASTTLGGLEAFF.

The genes are TRBV5-1 and TRBJ1-2, with a tentative D call TRBD1 (6 bases). This CDR3 is 15 amino acids long. V dropped 0 bases and J dropped 4 bases, with 13 bases sitting between them. Germline CDR1 is SGHRS and CDR2 is YFSETQ. This CDR3 reads CASSLDTGFFYGYTF. Written as DNA, the CDR3 is TGCGCCAGCAGCTTGGACACAGGGTTTTTCTATGGCTACACCTTC.

This clonotype occurred many times. The CDR3 DNA is TGTGCCACCAGTGATCCGGGACATGAGAGCTACGAGCAGTACTTC. Its translation: CATSDPGHESYEQYF. The J gene is TRBJ2-7, the V gene TRBV24-1; a possible D gene is TRBD1 (6 bases). Germline-derived CDR1 and CDR2 are KGHDR and SFDVKD. The CDR3 has 15 residues. The V gene lost 3 bases and the J gene lost 3 bases, with 14 bases spanning the gap.

This clonotype was counted at least ten times. The chain carries TRBV20-1 and TRBJ2-1; D might be TRBD1 or TRBD2, each matching 6 bases. V was trimmed by 5 bases and J by 8 bases, leaving 16 bases between them. Looked up from germline, CDR1 is DFQATT and CDR2 is SNEGSKA (reference sequence). The CDR3 extends over 13 amino acids. CDR3 amino acids: CSACPGGLDEQFF. In nucleotides, the CDR3 is TGCAGTGCTTGTCCCGGGGGCCTCGATGAGCAGTTCTTC.

This clonotype has ten or more counts. The chain links TRBV2 to TRBJ1-1, with TRBD1 identical over 10 bases. The CDR3 has 14 residues. The ends lost 7 bases at V and 5 bases at J; junction bases unmatched: 7. Germline values: CDR1 SNHLY, CDR2 FYNNEI. CDR3: CASTGQGGGTEAFF. The CDR3 bases are TGTGCCAGCACCGGACAGGGGGGAGGGACTGAAGCTTTCTTT.

This clonotype was counted a few times. The chain employs TRBV29-1 and TRBJ2-5; 9 nucleotides agree with TRBD1. CDR3 length: 12 residues. The junction had 5 bases not matched to a gene; V was cut back by 7 bases and J by 5 bases. CDR1 is SQVTM, CDR2 ANQGSEA, per germline. In DNA form, the CDR3 reads TGCAGCGCCAACAGGGGGCGCGAGACCCAGTACTTC. Its translation is CSANRGRETQYF.

There are many counts of this clonotype. This chain links TRBV6-1 with TRBJ2-4; 7 nucleotides align to TRBD2. Trimming took 2 bases from V and 5 from J; bases not matched to a gene: 0. The CDR3 contains 13 residues. Germline V CDR1 and CDR2: MNHNS, SASEGT. CDR3 bases: TGTGCCAGCAGTGAACTAGCGGAAAACATTCAGTACTTC. Its protein is CASSELAENIQYF.

There are a few counts of this clonotype. This sequence joins TRBV5-1 and TRBJ2-5, with D tentatively TRBD1 or TRBD2 (5 bases each). V dropped 3 bases and J dropped 1 base, with 19 bases sitting between them. CDR3 length: 17 residues. Germline lookup yields CDR1 SGHRS and CDR2 YFSETQ. This chain's CDR3 is CASSYGTHTTSQETQYF. Written as DNA, the CDR3 is TGCGCCAGCAGCTACGGGACCCACACAACTTCCCAAGAGACCCAGTACTTC.

The CDR3 bases are TGTGCCACCAGGAAAGACAGTCTACCAAACTCGTACCAAGAGACCCAGTACTTC. Translating gives CATRKDSLPNSYQETQYF. V usage is TRBV15 and J usage is TRBJ2-5; weak D call: TRBD1 (5 bases). V lost 6 bases, J lost 0 bases, and 23 bases lay in between. This CDR3 comprises 18 residues. CDR1 is LNHNV and CDR2 is YYDKDF in the germline V gene (reference sequence).